The next 15 T cell receptor beta chains were all read from a single sample in a study of spatial heterogeneity in lung cancer. TCRdb re-derived calls from the 5' RACE reads in MiXCR, one entry per CDR3 protein. The table shows about 11,000 distinct CDR3 sequences, with approximately 4% occurring only once. Time point reported: sample taken at primary tumor resection. Whole RNA came from tumor, nontumor lung or frozen PBMC and was sequenced without being sorted. Sequences were derived from normal lung tissue next to the tumor, sampled at surgery. Source of these receptors: a male donor with early-stage non-small cell lung cancer.

This clonotype has ten or more counts. This beta chain appears as a stray read in a library generated for alpha chains; its size is not informative. V and J are TRBV7-9 and TRBJ2-7; 9 bases fit TRBD1. Germline-derived CDR1 and CDR2 are SEHNR and FQNEAQ (reference sequence). Trimming cost V 5 bases and J 4 bases; bases outside gene matches: 6. The CDR3 sequence is 14 residues long. CDR3 in amino acids: CASSPDRGGYEQYF. Here the CDR3 DNA reads TGTGCCAGCAGCCCGGACAGGGGCGGTTACGAGCAGTACTTC.

This clonotype is termed medium-sized. This beta chain lies outside the target of a library built for alpha chains; its clone size means little. V is TRBV19 and J is TRBJ2-1; 13 nucleotides align to TRBD2. V shed 7 bases, J shed 9 bases, and the junction held 9 bases outside the gene matches. The V gene's germline CDR1 is LNHDA and CDR2 SQIVND (reference sequence). There are 15 residues in the CDR3. The CDR3 is CASTPGLAGTSEQFF. CDR3 in DNA: TGTGCCAGTACCCCGGGACTAGCGGGAACTAGTGAGCAGTTCTTC.

This clonotype was observed many times. Because this beta chain is a stray read in a library intended to capture alpha chains, its abundance should not be given much weight. The gene calls are TRBV2 and TRBJ2-3; TRBD2 agrees at 9 bases. CDR1 SNHLY and CDR2 FYNNEI come from the germline V gene. The junction had 1 base not matched to a gene; V was cut back by 5 bases and J by 1 base. The CDR3 has 14 amino acids. The CDR3 nucleotides are TGTGCCAGCAGTACTAGCGGGCGCACAGATACGCAGTATTTT. Amino acids: CASSTSGRTDTQYF.

This clonotype was seen ten or more times. This beta chain came through as a stray read in a library set up for alpha chains, and its size says little. The J gene is TRBJ2-5, the V gene TRBV12-3 or TRBV12-4, with 7 bases matching TRBD2. The CDR3 runs 13 residues. V dropped 7 bases and J dropped 1; count of bases not matched to a gene: 3. The CDR3 loop is CASTGTTQETQYF. As DNA, the CDR3 is TGTGCCAGCACCGGGACTACCCAAGAGACCCAGTACTTC.

This clonotype has a count of ten or more. Little can be read into the size of this beta chain, an off-target read in a library designed for alpha chains. This chain joins TRBV7-2 and TRBJ2-3, with D perhaps matching TRBD2 (5 bases). Germline loops: CDR1 SGHTA, CDR2 FQGNSA. The V end lost 1 base, the J end lost 11 bases, and 13 bases lay between the germline ends. This CDR3 contains 13 residues. The chain's CDR3 is CASSLDLATLQYF. The CDR3 DNA is TGTGCCAGCAGCTTAGACCTAGCCACCCTGCAGTATTTT.

The table lists this clonotype with many counts. A library made for alpha chains picked up this beta chain off target, so its size means little. The genes are TRBV7-2 and TRBJ2-6; 7 nucleotides match TRBD1. Germline V gene lookup returns CDR1 SGHTA and CDR2 FQGNSA. This CDR3 has 19 amino acids. The trim removed 6 bases at V and 0 bases at J, leaving 14 bases unmatched. The CDR3 loop is CASSPTGKLPLSGANVLTF. DNA for the CDR3: TGTGCCAGCAGTCCGACAGGGAAACTTCCTCTCTCTGGGGCCAACGTCCTGACTTTC.

This clonotype was recorded at least ten times. For a library built for alpha chains, this beta chain is a stray read; little rests on its size. The chain uses TRBV2 and TRBJ2-2, with 11 positions matching TRBD2. CDR1 is SNHLY, CDR2 FYNNEI, per germline. CDR3 length: 17 residues. V gave up 3 bases and J gave up 5 bases; unmatched junction bases: 8. The CDR3 loop is CASSDGQLAGVTGELFF. The CDR3 DNA reads TGTGCCAGCAGTGATGGTCAACTAGCGGGAGTTACCGGGGAGCTGTTTTTT.

This clonotype was picked up many times. A library made for alpha chains picked up this beta chain off target, so its size means little. The rearrangement joins TRBV5-1 to TRBJ2-7; TRBD1 agrees at 7 bases. The germline gives CDR1 SGHRS, CDR2 YFSETQ. Germline trimming cut 4 bases from V and 2 bases from J; bases unmatched to any gene: 6. The CDR3 loop spans 14 amino acids. CDR3 in amino acids: CASSRQGDTYEQYF. Here the CDR3 DNA reads TGCGCCAGCAGCAGGCAGGGGGATACCTACGAGCAGTACTTC.

This clonotype was counted at least ten times. As an off-target read in a library built for alpha chains, this beta chain has a frequency of little significance. The chain carries TRBV5-6 and TRBJ2-1; 11 positions agree with TRBD2. Germline-derived CDR1 and CDR2 are SGHDT and YYEEEE. V was clipped by 3 bases and J by 3 bases; unmatched bases: 5. The CDR3 length is 16 residues. This CDR3 is CASSSTSGSIYNEQFF. The DNA of the CDR3 is TGTGCCAGCAGCTCTACTAGCGGGAGCATCTACAATGAGCAGTTCTTC.

This clonotype came up many times. Because the library targeted alpha chains, this beta chain is an off-target read whose size means little. This sequence joins TRBV28 and TRBJ2-2, with D tentatively TRBD1 (5 bases). This CDR3 region has 13 residues. Trimming stripped 4 bases from V and 6 bases from J, with 9 bases between. Per germline, CDR1 MDHEN and CDR2 SYDVKM. In DNA form, the CDR3 reads TGTGCCAGCAGTTCCAGGGTGGCCGGGGAGCTGTTTTTT. Its protein is CASSSRVAGELFF.

This clonotype has a count of ten or more. The library was designed around alpha chains, so this beta chain is a stray read whose abundance carries little weight. The V call is TRBV9, the J call TRBJ2-7; D is uncertain. Germline-derived CDR1 and CDR2 are SGDLS and YYNGEE. The CDR3 is 14 amino acids. V lost 0 bases and J lost 4, with 11 bases in between. CDR3: CASSVGADSYEQYF. DNA of the CDR3: TGTGCCAGCAGCGTAGGGGCGGATTCTTACGAGCAGTACTTC. Supplemented by reference TRBV9 and TRBJ2-7, the full variable domain reads DSGVTQTPKHLITATGQRVTLRCSPRSGDLSVYWYQQSLDQGLQFLIQYYNGEERAKGNILERFSAQQFPDLHSELNLSSLELGDSALYFCASSVGADSYEQYFGPGTRLTVT.

This clonotype has at least ten counts. A library made for alpha chains picked up this beta chain off target, so its size means little. The chain uses TRBV7-3 and TRBJ2-1; 8 bases are shared with TRBD1. CDR3 length: 14 residues. Germline-derived CDR1 and CDR2 are SGHTA and FQGTGA. Unmatched junction bases numbered 6, after V lost 1 base and J lost 10 bases. CDR3 in amino acids: CASSLRQGAIEQFF. In DNA form, the CDR3 reads TGTGCCAGCAGCTTAAGGCAGGGGGCTATCGAGCAGTTCTTC.

By its share, this clonotype is medium-sized. This beta chain appears as a stray read in a library generated for alpha chains; its size is not informative. CDR3 loop: CASSLGTRKDNEQFF. CDR3 nucleotides: TGTGCCAGCAGCCTTGGGACTAGAAAAGACAATGAGCAGTTCTTC. This chain joins TRBV7-6 and TRBJ2-1; 8 bases match TRBD2. Germline loops: CDR1 SGHVS, CDR2 FNYEAQ. CDR3 length: 15 residues. V trimming: 5 bases; J trimming: 5 bases; junction bases outside the gene matches: 8.

This clonotype was seen only a few times. This beta chain turned up in a library designed for alpha chains; as an off-target read, its abundance says little. The gene calls are TRBV30 and TRBJ2-7, with 7 bases lining up with TRBD1. V dropped 1 base and J dropped 1; count of bases not matched to a gene: 4. This CDR3 spans 14 amino acids. The V gene's germline CDR1 is GTSNPN and CDR2 SVGIG (reference sequence). The CDR3 loop reads CAWSGGGRSYEQYF. DNA for the CDR3: TGTGCCTGGAGTGGAGGGGGCAGGTCCTACGAGCAGTACTTC. Full variable domain (outside the CDR3, taken from reference TRBV30 and TRBJ2-7): SQTIHQWPATLVQPVGSPLSLECTVEGTSNPNLYWYRQAAGRGLQLLFYSVGIGQISSEVPQNLSASRPQDRQFILSSKKLLLSDSGFYLCAWSGGGRSYEQYFGPGTRLTVT.

This clonotype is medium-sized by share. Being off target in a library aimed at alpha chains, this beta chain has a size of little meaning. V usage is TRBV20-1 and J usage is TRBJ1-6; no definite D call. The germline CDR1 and CDR2 sequences are DFQATT and SNEGSKA (reference sequence). The CDR3 length is 15 residues. The V end lost 4 bases, the J end lost 7 bases, and 17 bases lay between the germline ends. CDR3 region: CSATDPQTPNSPLHF. As DNA, the CDR3 is TGCAGTGCTACAGACCCCCAGACTCCAAATTCACCCCTCCACTTT.